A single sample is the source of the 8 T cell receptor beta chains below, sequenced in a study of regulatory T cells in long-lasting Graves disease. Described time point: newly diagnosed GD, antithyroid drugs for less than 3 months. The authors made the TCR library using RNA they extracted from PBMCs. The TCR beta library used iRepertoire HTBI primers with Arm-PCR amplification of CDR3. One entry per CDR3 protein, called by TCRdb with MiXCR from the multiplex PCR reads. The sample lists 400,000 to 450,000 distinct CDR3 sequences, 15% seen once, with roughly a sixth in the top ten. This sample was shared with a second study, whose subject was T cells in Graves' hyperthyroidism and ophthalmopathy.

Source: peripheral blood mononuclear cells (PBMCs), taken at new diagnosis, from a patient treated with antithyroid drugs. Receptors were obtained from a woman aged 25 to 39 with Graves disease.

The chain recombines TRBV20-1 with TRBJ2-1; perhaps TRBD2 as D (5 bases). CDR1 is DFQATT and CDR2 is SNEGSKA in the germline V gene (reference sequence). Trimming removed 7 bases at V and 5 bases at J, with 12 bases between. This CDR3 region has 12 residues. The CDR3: CSGRSVDNEQFF. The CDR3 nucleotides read TGCAGTGGACGTAGCGTAGACAATGAGCAGTTCTTC.

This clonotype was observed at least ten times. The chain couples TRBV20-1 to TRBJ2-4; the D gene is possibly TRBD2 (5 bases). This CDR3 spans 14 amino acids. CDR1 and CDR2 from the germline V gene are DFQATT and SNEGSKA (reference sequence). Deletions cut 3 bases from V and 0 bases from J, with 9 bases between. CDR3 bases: TGCAGTGCTAGCCTAGCAGTAGCCAAAAACATTCAGTACTTC. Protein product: CSASLAVAKNIQYF.

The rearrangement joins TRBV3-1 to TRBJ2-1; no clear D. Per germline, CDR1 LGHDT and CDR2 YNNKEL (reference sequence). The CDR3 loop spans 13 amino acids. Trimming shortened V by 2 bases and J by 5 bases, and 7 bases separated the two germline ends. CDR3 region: CASSQKSNNEQFF. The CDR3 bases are TGTGCCAGCAGCCAAAAGTCGAACAATGAGCAGTTCTTC.

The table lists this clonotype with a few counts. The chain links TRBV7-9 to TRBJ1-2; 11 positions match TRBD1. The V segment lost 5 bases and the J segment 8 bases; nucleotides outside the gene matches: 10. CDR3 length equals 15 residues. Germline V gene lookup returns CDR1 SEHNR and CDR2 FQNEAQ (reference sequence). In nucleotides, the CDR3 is TGTGCCAGCAGCCCGAAACTAGGGACAGGGGGAGGCTACACCTTC. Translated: CASSPKLGTGGGYTF. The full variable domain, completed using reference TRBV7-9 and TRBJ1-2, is DTGVSQNPRHKITKRGQNVTFRCDPISEHNRLYWYRQTLGQGPEFLTYFQNEAQLEKSRLLSDRFSAERPKGSFSTLEIQRTEQGDSAMYLCASSPKLGTGGGYTFGSGTRLTVV.

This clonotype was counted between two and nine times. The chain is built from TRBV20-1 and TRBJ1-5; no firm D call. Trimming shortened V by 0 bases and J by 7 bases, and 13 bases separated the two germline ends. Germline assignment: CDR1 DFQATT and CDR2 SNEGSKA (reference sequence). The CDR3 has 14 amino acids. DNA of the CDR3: TGCAGTGCTAGAGATAGGAGGGTGTCGCAGCCCCAGCATTTT. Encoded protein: CSARDRRVSQPQHF.

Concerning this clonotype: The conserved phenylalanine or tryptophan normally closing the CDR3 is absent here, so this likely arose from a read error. The CDR3 is CASRQGGYSYEQYL. DNA of the CDR3: TGTGCCAGCAGACAGGGCGGATATTCCTACGAGCAGTACCTC. This sequence joins TRBV13 and TRBJ2-7, with D maybe TRBD1 (6 bases). There are 14 residues in the CDR3. V lost 6 bases to trimming and J lost 1 base, with 13 bases between them. CDR1 and CDR2 (germline): PRHDT, FYEKMQ (reference sequence).

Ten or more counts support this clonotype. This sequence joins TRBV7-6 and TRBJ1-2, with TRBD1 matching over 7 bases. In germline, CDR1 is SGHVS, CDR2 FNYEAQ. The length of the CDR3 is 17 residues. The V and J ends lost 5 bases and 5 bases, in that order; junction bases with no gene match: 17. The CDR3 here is CASSLGDRPNKGYGYTF. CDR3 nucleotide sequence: TGTGCCAGCAGCCTCGGGGACAGACCCAACAAGGGATATGGCTACACCTTC.

CDR3 DNA sequence: TGTGCCAGCTCACCACCGGGACACCAAGACTATGGCTACACCTTC. Protein: CASSPPGHQDYGYTF. J is TRBJ1-2 and V is TRBV18; the D gene is possibly TRBD1 (6 bases). Per germline, CDR1 KGHSH and CDR2 LQKENI. This CDR3 has 15 residues. V was clipped by 0 bases and J by 3 bases, with 11 bases between them.